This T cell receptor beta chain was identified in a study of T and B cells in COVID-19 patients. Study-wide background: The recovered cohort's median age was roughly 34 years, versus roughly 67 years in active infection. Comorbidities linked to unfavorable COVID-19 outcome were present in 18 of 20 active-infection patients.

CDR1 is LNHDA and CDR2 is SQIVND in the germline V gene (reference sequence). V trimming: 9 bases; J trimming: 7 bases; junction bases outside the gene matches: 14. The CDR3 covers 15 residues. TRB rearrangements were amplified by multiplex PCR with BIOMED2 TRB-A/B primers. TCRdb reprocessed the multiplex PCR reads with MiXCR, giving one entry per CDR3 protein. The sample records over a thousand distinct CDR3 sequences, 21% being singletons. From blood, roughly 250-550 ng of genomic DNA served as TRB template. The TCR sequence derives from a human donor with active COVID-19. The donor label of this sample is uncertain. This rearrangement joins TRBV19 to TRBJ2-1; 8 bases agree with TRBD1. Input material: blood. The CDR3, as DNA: TGTGCCAGCAGACAGGGGCTAGTGGATGAGAATGAGCAGTTCTTC. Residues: CASRQGLVDENEQFF.